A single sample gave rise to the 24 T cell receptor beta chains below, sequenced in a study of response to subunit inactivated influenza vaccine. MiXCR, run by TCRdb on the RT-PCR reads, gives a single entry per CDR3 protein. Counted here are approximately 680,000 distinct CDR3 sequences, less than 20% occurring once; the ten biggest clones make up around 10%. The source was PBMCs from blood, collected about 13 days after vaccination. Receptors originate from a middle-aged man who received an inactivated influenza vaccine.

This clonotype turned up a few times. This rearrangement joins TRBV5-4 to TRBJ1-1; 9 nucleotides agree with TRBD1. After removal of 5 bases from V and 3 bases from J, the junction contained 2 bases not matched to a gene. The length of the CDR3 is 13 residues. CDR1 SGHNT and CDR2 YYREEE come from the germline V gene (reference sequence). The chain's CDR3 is CASRRTGDTEAFF. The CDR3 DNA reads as TGTGCCAGCAGAAGGACAGGGGACACTGAAGCTTTCTTT. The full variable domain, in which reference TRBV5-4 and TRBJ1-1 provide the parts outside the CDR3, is ETGVTQSPTHLIKTRGQQVTLRCSSQSGHNTVSWYQQALGQGPQFIFQYYREEENGRGNFPPRFSGLQFPNYSSELNVNALELDDSALYLCASRRTGDTEAFFGQGTRLTVV.

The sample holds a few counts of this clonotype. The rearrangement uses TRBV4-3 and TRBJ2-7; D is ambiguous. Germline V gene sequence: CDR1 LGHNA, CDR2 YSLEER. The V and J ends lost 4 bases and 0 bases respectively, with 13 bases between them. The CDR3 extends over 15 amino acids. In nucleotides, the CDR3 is TGCGCCAGCAGCCGAGATTGGGCAGGCTCCTACGAGCAGTACTTC. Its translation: CASSRDWAGSYEQYF.

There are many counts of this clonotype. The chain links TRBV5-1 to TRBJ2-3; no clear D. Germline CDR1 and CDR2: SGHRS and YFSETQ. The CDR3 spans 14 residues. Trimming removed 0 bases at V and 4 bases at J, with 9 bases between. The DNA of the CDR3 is TGCGCCAGCAGCTTGGGGGCGTTAGCAGATACGCAGTATTTT. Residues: CASSLGALADTQYF.

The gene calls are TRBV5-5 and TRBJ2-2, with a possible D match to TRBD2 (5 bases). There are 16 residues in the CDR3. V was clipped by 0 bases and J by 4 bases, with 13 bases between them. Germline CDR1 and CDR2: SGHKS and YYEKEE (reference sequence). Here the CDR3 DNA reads TGTGCCAGCAGCTTGGTGGTAGCGATCGGCACCGGGGAGCTGTTTTTT. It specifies CASSLVVAIGTGELFF.

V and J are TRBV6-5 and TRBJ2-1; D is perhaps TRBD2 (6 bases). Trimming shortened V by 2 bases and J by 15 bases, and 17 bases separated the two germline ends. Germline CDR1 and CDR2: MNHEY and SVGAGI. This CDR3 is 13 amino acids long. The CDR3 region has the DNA TGTGCCAGCAGTTACGACACGGGGGTGGGGCTGTTCTTC. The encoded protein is CASSYDTGVGLFF.

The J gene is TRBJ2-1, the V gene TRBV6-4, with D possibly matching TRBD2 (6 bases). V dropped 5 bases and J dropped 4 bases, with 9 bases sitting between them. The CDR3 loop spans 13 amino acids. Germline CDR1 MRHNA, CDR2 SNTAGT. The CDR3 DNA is TGTGCCAGCAGTAGCGGGTTTTACAATGAGCAGTTCTTC. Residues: CASSSGFYNEQFF.

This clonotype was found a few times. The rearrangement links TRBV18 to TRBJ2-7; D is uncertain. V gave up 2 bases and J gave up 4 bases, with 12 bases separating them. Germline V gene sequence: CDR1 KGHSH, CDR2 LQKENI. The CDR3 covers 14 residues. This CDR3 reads CASSPGLSGYEQYF. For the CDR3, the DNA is TGTGCCAGCTCACCAGGGCTGTCCGGATACGAGCAGTACTTC.

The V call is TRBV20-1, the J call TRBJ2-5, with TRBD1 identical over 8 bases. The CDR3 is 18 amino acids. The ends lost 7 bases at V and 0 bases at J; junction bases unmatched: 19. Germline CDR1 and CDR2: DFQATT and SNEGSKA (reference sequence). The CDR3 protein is CSGRRRGQDKNHQETQYF. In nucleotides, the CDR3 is TGCAGTGGCAGACGCCGGGGACAGGACAAAAACCACCAAGAGACCCAGTACTTC.

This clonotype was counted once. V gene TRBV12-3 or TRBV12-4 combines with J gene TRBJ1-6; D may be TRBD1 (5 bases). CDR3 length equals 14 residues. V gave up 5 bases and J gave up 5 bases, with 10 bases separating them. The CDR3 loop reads CASSPRGNNSPLHF. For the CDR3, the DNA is TGTGCCAGCAGTCCCCGGGGGAATAATTCACCCCTCCACTTT.

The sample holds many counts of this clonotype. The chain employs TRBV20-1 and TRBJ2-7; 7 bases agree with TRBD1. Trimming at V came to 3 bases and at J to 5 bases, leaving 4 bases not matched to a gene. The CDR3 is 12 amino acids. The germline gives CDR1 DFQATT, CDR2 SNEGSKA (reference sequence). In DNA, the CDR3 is TGCAGTGCTAGCCGACAGGGCCACGAGCAGTACTTC. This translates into CSASRQGHEQYF.

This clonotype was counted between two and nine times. CDR3 sequence reads: CASGASGIARSWETQYF. The CDR3 nucleotides read TGTGCCAGTGGCGCTAGCGGGATTGCTAGGTCGTGGGAGACCCAGTACTTC. This chain joins TRBV19 and TRBJ2-5; 9 positions agree with TRBD2. J gave up 5 bases and V 8 bases, and 18 bases lay outside the gene matches. This CDR3 is built from 17 residues. Germline V lookup: CDR1 LNHDA, CDR2 SQIVND (reference sequence).

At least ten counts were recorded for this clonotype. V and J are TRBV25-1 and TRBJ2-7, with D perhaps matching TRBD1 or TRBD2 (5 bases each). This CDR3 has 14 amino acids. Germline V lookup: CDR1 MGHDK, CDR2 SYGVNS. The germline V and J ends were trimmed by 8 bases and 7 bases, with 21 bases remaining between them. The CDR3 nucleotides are TGTGCCAGCTCAGCTTCCTACAGGAGGAGGGAGCAGTACTTC. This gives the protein CASSASYRRREQYF.

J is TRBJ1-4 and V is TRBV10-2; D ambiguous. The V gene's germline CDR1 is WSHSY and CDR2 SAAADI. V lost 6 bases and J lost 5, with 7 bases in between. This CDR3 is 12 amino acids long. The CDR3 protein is CASSRENEKLFF. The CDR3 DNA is TGCGCCAGCAGCAGAGAGAATGAAAAACTGTTTTTT.

CDR3 nucleotide sequence: TGTGCCTGGAGTGGAGGGGGGACTCAGCCCCAGCATTTT. Protein product: CAWSGGGTQPQHF. This sequence joins TRBV30 and TRBJ1-5; a weak D match, TRBD1 (6 bases). CDR1 is GTSNPN and CDR2 is SVGIG in the germline V gene (reference sequence). Trimming stripped 1 base from V and 6 bases from J, with 10 bases between. The CDR3 covers 13 residues.

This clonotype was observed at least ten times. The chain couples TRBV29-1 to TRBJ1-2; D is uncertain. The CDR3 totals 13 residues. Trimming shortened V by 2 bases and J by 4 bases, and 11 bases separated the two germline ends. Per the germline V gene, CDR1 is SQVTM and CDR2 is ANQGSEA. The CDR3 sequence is CSVEREGGYGYTF. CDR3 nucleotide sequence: TGCAGCGTTGAAAGGGAGGGCGGCTATGGCTACACCTTC.

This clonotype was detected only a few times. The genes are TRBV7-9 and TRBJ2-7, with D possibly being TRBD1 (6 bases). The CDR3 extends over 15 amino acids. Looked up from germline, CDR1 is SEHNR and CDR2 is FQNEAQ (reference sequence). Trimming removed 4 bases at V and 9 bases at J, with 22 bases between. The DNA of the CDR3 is TGTGCCAGCAGCTCCCTCAGGGGCCAAACAAGAGGGCAGTACTTC. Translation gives CASSSLRGQTRGQYF.

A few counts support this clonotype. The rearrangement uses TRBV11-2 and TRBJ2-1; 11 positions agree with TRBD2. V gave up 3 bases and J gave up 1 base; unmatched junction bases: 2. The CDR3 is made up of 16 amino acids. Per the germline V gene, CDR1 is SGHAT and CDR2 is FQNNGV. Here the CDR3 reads CASSFPSGRSYNEQFF. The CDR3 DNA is TGTGCCAGCAGCTTTCCTAGCGGGAGGTCCTACAATGAGCAGTTCTTC.

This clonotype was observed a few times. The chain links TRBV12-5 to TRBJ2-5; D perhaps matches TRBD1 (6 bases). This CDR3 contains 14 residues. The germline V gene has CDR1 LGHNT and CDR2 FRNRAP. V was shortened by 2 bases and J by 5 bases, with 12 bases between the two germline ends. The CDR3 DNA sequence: TGTGCTAGTGGTTTGAACAGGGAAAGTGAGACCCAGTACTTC. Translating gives CASGLNRESETQYF.

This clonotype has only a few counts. The CDR3 loop is CASSKEQGSGYGYTF. As DNA, the CDR3 is TGTGCCAGCAGCAAAGAACAGGGAAGCGGCTATGGCTACACCTTC. The rearrangement joins TRBV7-9 to TRBJ1-2; D is perhaps TRBD1 (6 bases). CDR3 size: 15 residues. Per the germline V gene, CDR1 is SEHNR and CDR2 is FQNEAQ (reference sequence). The V and J ends lost 5 bases and 4 bases respectively, with 17 bases between them.

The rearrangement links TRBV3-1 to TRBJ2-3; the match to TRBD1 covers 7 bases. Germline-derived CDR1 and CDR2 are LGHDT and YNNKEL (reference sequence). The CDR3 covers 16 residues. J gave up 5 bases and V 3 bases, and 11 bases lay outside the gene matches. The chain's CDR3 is CASSQKTGILGDTQYF. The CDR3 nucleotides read TGTGCCAGCAGCCAGAAGACAGGGATCCTCGGAGATACGCAGTATTTT.

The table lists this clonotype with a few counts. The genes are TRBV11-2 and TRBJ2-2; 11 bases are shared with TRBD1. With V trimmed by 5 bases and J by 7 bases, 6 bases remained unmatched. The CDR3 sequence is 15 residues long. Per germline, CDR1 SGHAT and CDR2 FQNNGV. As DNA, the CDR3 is TGTGCCAGCAGCCCAGGACAGGGGGCGGTCGGGGAGCTGTTTTTT. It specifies CASSPGQGAVGELFF. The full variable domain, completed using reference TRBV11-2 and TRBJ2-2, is EAGVAQSPRYKIIEKRQSVAFWCNPISGHATLYWYQQILGQGPKLLIQFQNNGVVDDSQLPKDRFSAERLKGVDSTLKIQPAKLEDSAVYLCASSPGQGAVGELFFGEGSRLTVL.

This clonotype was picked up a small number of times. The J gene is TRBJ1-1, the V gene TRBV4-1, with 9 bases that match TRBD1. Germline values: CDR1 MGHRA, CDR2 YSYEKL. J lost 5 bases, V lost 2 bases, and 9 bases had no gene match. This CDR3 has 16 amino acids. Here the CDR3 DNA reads TGCGCCAGCAGCCAAACTACCGGGACAGGGCGAACTGAAGCTTTCTTT. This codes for CASSQTTGTGRTEAFF.

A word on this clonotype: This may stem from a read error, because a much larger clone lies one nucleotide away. The CDR3: CASSEGTGVSYEQYF. The CDR3 nucleotides read TGTGCCAGCAGTGAAGGGACAGGGGTTTCCTACGAGCAGTACTTC. The V call is TRBV27, the J call TRBJ2-7, with 10 bases that match TRBD1. V gave up 5 bases and J gave up 1 base; unmatched junction bases: 5. The CDR3 is made up of 15 amino acids. Looked up from germline, CDR1 is MNHEY and CDR2 is SMNVEV (reference sequence).

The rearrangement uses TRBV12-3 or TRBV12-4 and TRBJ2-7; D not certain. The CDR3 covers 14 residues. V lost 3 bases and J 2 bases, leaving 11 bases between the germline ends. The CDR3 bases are TGTGCCAGCAGTTTTACCCCCAGAGCCTACGAGCAGTACTTC. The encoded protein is CASSFTPRAYEQYF.